Listed below are T cell receptor beta chains from one sample, sequenced in a study of blood T cell repertoires in COVID-19. Here immunoSEQ multiplex PCR was the method, and the copy in TCRdb shows in-frame clones only, minus some. The repertoire consists of 200,000 to 250,000 clones, with roughly nine tenths occurring once and the leading ten covering around 6.5%. Sequenced material: peripheral blood. The source is a man in his 60s with acute or convalescent COVID-19. The CDR3 runs from the conserved cysteine through the conserved F or W. A D gene is named only where the DNA matches it firmly. Where a row states a size, it is once, few, many or the class of an expanded clone; other rows omit it.

D gene: -
V gene: TRBV5-8
clone size: -
J gene: TRBJ1-1
CDR3 DNA: TGTGCCAGCAGCTTCCTCCCCACAGGGCCCACTGAAGCTTTCTTT
CDR3 protein: CASSFLPTGPTEAFF

D gene: -
V gene: TRBV6-6
clone size: -
J gene: TRBJ1-2
CDR3 DNA: TGTGCCAGCAGTTACTCGGCAGGGGCCTATGGCTACACCTTC
CDR3 protein: CASSYSAGAYGYTF

D gene: TRBD1
V gene: TRBV12-3/TRBV12-4
clone size: -
J gene: TRBJ2-5
CDR3 DNA: TGTGCCAGCAGAGAGACAGGGGAGACCCAGTACTTC
CDR3 protein: CASRETGETQYF

D gene: -
V gene: TRBV11-2
clone size: -
J gene: TRBJ1-2
CDR3 DNA: TGTGCCAGCAGCACGAGCCCCCGAGATGGCTACACCTTC
CDR3 protein: CASSTSPRDGYTF

D gene: -
V gene: TRBV23-1
clone size: -
J gene: TRBJ2-7
CDR3 DNA: TGCGCCAGCGTAGGGGCCGAGCAGTACTTC
CDR3 protein: CASVGAEQYF

D gene: TRBD1
V gene: TRBV7-7
clone size: -
J gene: TRBJ2-2
CDR3 DNA: TGTGCTAGCCAGGCAGGGGGTCACACCGGGGAGCTGTTTTTT
CDR3 protein: CASQAGGHTGELFF

D gene: -
V gene: TRBV9
clone size: -
J gene: TRBJ2-7
CDR3 DNA: TGTGCCAGCAGCGTAGAAACGGGAGTCTCCTACGAGCAGTACTTC
CDR3 protein: CASSVETGVSYEQYF

D gene: TRBD2
V gene: TRBV3-1/TRBV3-2
clone size: once
J gene: TRBJ2-7
CDR3 DNA: TGTGCCAGCAGCCAAGCCGGAAGTAGCGGGAGGGCCTACGAGCAGTACTTC
CDR3 protein: CASSQAGSSGRAYEQYF

D gene: TRBD1
V gene: TRBV28
clone size: -
J gene: TRBJ1-2
CDR3 DNA: TGTGCCAGCAGTTCCACGACAGGGGGCTTGAACTATGGCTACACCTTC
CDR3 protein: CASSSTTGGLNYGYTF

D gene: TRBD1
V gene: TRBV9
clone size: -
J gene: TRBJ1-2
CDR3 DNA: TGTGCCAGCAGCGTAGCACAGGGGGCTGAGGGTTATGGCTACACCTTC
CDR3 protein: CASSVAQGAEGYGYTF

D gene: -
V gene: TRBV6-1
clone size: -
J gene: TRBJ2-7
CDR3 DNA: TGTGCCAGCAGTGAAAGGCCTTGGGACTTGTACTTC
CDR3 protein: CASSERPWDLYF

D gene: -
V gene: TRBV7-9
clone size: once
J gene: TRBJ2-5
CDR3 DNA: TGTGCCAGCAGCGTCGCCGGGGAAATAGAGACCCAGTACTTC
CDR3 protein: CASSVAGEIETQYF

D gene: -
V gene: TRBV28
clone size: once
J gene: TRBJ1-2
CDR3 DNA: TGTGCCAGCAGTTCCAGACTGGGGCTCGGATATGGCTACACCTTC
CDR3 protein: CASSSRLGLGYGYTF

D gene: -
V gene: TRBV5-5
clone size: once
J gene: TRBJ1-2
CDR3 DNA: TGTGCCAGCAGCTTGGAGGGCAGGGCGGGCTACACCTTC
CDR3 protein: CASSLEGRAGYTF

D gene: -
V gene: TRBV6-5
clone size: -
J gene: TRBJ2-1
CDR3 DNA: TGTGCCAGCAGCCCAAGTGGCCCCTACAATGAGCAGTTCTTC
CDR3 protein: CASSPSGPYNEQFF

D gene: -
V gene: TRBV6-5
clone size: -
J gene: TRBJ1-3
CDR3 DNA: TGTGCCAGCAGCCGAGAGGGCTCTGGTGGAAACACCATATATTTT
CDR3 protein: CASSREGSGGNTIYF

D gene: TRBD2
V gene: TRBV5-6
clone size: -
J gene: TRBJ2-5
CDR3 DNA: TGTGCCAGCGGGCGGGGGGACGAGACCCAGTACTTC
CDR3 protein: CASGRGDETQYF

D gene: TRBD1
V gene: TRBV7-9
clone size: once
J gene: TRBJ2-2
CDR3 DNA: TGTGCCAGCAGCCGACAGGGAGAGAACACCGGGGAGCTGTTTTTT
CDR3 protein: CASSRQGENTGELFF

D gene: TRBD1
V gene: TRBV6-5
clone size: -
J gene: TRBJ1-2
CDR3 DNA: TGTGCCAGCAGTTACACAGGGGGCGACTATGGCTACACCTTC
CDR3 protein: CASSYTGGDYGYTF

D gene: -
V gene: TRBV2
clone size: -
J gene: TRBJ1-2
CDR3 DNA: TGTGCCAGCAGAGCTACAGCCACAGGGATATTCTATGGCTACACCTTC
CDR3 protein: CASRATATGIFYGYTF

D gene: TRBD2
V gene: TRBV7-9
clone size: -
J gene: TRBJ2-1
CDR3 DNA: TGTGCCAGCGAGTTAGGCACTAGCGTGCCGGCCTACAATGAGCAGTTCTTC
CDR3 protein: CASELGTSVPAYNEQFF

D gene: TRBD1
V gene: TRBV19
clone size: -
J gene: TRBJ2-7
CDR3 DNA: TGTGCCAGTAGTATGGGACAGTTAGTCGAGCAGTACTTC
CDR3 protein: CASSMGQLVEQYF

D gene: -
V gene: TRBV5-4
clone size: -
J gene: TRBJ2-7
CDR3 DNA: TGTGCCAGCAGCTTGGACGGCTACGAGCAGTACTTC
CDR3 protein: CASSLDGYEQYF

D gene: TRBD1
V gene: TRBV7-6
clone size: -
J gene: TRBJ1-6
CDR3 DNA: TGTGCCAGCAGCCAAGGGACAGGGTTATATAATTCACCCCTCCACTTT
CDR3 protein: CASSQGTGLYNSPLHF

D gene: -
V gene: TRBV28
clone size: -
J gene: TRBJ1-5
CDR3 DNA: TGTGCCAGCGTGCGGTACAATCAGCCCCAGCATTTT
CDR3 protein: CASVRYNQPQHF